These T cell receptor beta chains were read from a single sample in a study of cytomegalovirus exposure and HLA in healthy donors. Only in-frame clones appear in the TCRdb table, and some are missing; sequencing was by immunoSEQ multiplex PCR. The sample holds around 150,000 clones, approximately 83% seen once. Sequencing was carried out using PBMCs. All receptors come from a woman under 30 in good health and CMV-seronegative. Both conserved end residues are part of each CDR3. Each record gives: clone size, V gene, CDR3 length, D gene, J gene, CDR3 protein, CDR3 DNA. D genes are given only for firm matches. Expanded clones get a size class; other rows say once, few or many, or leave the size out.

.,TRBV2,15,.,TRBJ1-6,CASTDLRGNEILVHF,TGTGCCAGCACAGATTTGCGGGGGAATGAGATACTGGTCCACTTT
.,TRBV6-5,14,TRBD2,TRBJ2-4,CASSRGVAKNIQYF,TGTGCCAGCAGTCGGGGGGTAGCCAAAAACATTCAGTACTTC
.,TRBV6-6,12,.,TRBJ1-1,CASSARGTEAFF,TGTGCCAGCAGTGCGCGTGGCACTGAAGCTTTCTTT
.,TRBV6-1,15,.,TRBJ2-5,CASILTRTIQETQYF,TGTGCCAGCATATTGACTCGGACTATCCAAGAGACCCAGTACTTC
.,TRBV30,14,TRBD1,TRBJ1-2,CAWSRGQPNYGYTF,TGTGCCTGGAGTAGGGGACAGCCGAACTATGGCTACACCTTC
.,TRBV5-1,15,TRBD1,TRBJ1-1,CASSLGTGANTEAFF,TGCGCCAGCAGCTTAGGGACAGGGGCGAACACTGAAGCTTTCTTT
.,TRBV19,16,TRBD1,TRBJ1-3,CASSTPNRGLGNTIYF,TGTGCCAGTAGTACCCCCAATAGGGGGCTCGGAAACACCATATATTTT
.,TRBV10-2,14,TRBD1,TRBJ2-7,CASRGQAALGEQYF,TGCGCCAGCAGGGGACAGGCAGCCTTGGGGGAGCAGTACTTC
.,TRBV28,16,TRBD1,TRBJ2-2,CASSLAAGGFTGELFF,TGTGCCAGCAGTTTAGCGGCAGGGGGCTTCACCGGGGAGCTGTTTTTT
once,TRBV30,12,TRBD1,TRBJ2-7,CAWSRTGDEQYF,TGTGCCTGGAGTCGGACAGGGGACGAGCAGTACTTC
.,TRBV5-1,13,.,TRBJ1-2,CASSFLSSYGYTF,TGCGCCAGCAGCTTTTTGAGCTCCTATGGCTACACCTTC
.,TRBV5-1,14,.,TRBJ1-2,CASSPDIRGYGYTF,TGCGCCAGCAGCCCAGATATAAGGGGTTACGGCTACACCTTC
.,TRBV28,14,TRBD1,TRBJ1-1,CASRLPGQGLKAFF,TGTGCCAGCAGACTCCCAGGACAGGGTCTTAAAGCTTTCTTT
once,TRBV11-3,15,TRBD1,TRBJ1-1,CASSAGTVMNTEAFF,TGTGCCAGCAGCGCGGGGACAGTGATGAACACTGAAGCTTTCTTT
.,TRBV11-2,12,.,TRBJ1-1,CASSLGALAAFF,TGTGCCAGCAGCTTAGGGGCGCTCGCGGCTTTCTTT
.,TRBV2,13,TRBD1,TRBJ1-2,CASRRTGLYGYTF,TGTGCCAGCAGAAGGACAGGGCTCTATGGCTACACCTTC
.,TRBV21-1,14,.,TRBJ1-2,CASSKIPGGYGYTF,TGTGCCAGCAGCAAAATCCCAGGGGGCTATGGCTACACCTTC
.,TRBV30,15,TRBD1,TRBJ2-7,CAWSSGTGDYYEQYF,TGTGCCTGGAGTTCCGGGACAGGAGACTACTACGAGCAGTACTTC
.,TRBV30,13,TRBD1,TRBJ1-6,CAWSRQGNSPLHF,TGTGCCTGGAGCCGACAGGGGAATTCACCCCTCCACTTT
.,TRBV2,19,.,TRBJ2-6,CASLSPGQGGLSGANVLTF,TGTGCCAGCTTATCACCGGGCCAGGGAGGCCTCTCTGGGGCCAACGTCCTGACTTTC
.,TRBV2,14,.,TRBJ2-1,CASSDTGSGNEQFF,TGTGCCAGCAGTGACACAGGTTCGGGCAATGAGCAGTTCTTC
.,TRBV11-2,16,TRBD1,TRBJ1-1,CASSSQTGGLDTEAFF,TGTGCCAGCAGCTCCCAGACAGGGGGGCTGGACACTGAAGCTTTCTTT
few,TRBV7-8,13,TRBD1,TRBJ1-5,CASSPDRVQPQHF,TGTGCCAGCAGCCCTGACAGGGTCCAGCCCCAGCATTTT
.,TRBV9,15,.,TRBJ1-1,CASSVITGLNTEAFF,TGTGCCAGCAGCGTCATAACAGGACTGAACACTGAAGCTTTCTTT
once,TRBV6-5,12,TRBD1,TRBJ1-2,CASSFRGQAYTF,TGTGCCAGCAGTTTCCGGGGACAGGCCTACACCTTC
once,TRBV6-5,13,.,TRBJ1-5,CVSGPGREQPQHF,TGTGTTTCTGGCCCGGGGAGAGAACAGCCCCAGCATTTT
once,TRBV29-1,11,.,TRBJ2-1,CSAGDRNEQFF,TGCAGCGCTGGAGACAGGAATGAGCAGTTCTTC
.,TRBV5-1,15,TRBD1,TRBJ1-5,CASSQGTDWNQPQHF,TGCGCCAGCAGCCAAGGGACAGATTGGAATCAGCCCCAGCATTTT
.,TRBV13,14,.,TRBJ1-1,CASSLGLVNGEAFF,TGTGCCAGCAGCTTAGGTCTGGTAAACGGTGAAGCTTTCTTT
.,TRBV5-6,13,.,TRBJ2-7,CASRSSRSYEQYF,TGTGCCAGCAGGTCTTCACGGTCCTACGAGCAGTACTTC
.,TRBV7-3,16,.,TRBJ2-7,CASSLSGRGGNYEQYF,TGTGCCAGCAGCTTATCGGGGAGGGGGGGAAATTACGAGCAGTACTTC
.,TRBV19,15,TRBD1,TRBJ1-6,CASSIAGTGGSPLHF,TGTGCCAGTAGTATAGCGGGGACAGGGGGTTCACCCCTCCACTTT
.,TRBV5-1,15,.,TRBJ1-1,CASSQAGVFNTEAFF,TGCGCCAGCAGCCAAGCGGGGGTTTTTAACACTGAAGCTTTCTTT
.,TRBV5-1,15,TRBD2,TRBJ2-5,CASSLGWTSGETQYF,TGCGCCAGCAGCTTGGGATGGACTAGCGGAGAGACCCAGTACTTC
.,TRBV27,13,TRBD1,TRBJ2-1,CASRQGVANEQFF,TGTGCCAGCAGGCAGGGGGTTGCCAATGAGCAGTTCTTC
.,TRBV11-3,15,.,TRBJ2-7,CASRATGSPSYEQYF,TGTGCCAGCAGGGCAACAGGGAGTCCCTCCTACGAGCAGTACTTC
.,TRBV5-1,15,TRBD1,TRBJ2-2,CASSLGQGAVGELFF,TGCGCCAGCAGTTTGGGACAGGGGGCCGTCGGGGAGCTGTTTTTT
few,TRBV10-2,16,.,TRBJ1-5,CASSESREGSNQPQHF,TGCGCCAGCAGTGAGTCGCGGGAGGGTAGCAATCAGCCCCAGCATTTT
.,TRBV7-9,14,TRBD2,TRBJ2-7,CASRAGGRSYEQYF,TGTGCCAGCAGAGCGGGGGGCAGGAGCTACGAGCAGTACTTC
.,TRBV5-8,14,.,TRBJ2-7,CASSTPTGLYEQYF,TGTGCCAGCAGCACCCCGACAGGTCTGTACGAGCAGTACTTC
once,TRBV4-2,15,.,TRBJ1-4,CASSQGSSGGEKLFF,TGTGCCAGCAGCCAAGGTAGTTCTGGTGGTGAAAAACTGTTTTTT
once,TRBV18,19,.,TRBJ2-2,CASSAPWYAAESNTGELFF,TGTGCCAGCTCAGCACCTTGGTATGCGGCAGAATCGAACACCGGGGAGCTGTTTTTT